The source of this T cell receptor (beta chain) is a study of T cells after yellow fever vaccination. Study context: Researchers used SMART-Seq v4 Ultra Low Input to prepare fractions that had low cell numbers.

This clonotype was picked up a small number of times. Its antigen is still unknown. V was clipped by 0 bases and J by 2 bases, with 8 bases between them. CDR1 is MNHEY and CDR2 is SMNVEV in the germline V gene (reference sequence). The CDR3 spans 15 residues. As TCR cDNA was made by 5'RACE template switching, a universal primer site and UMIs were added. TCRdb recomputed calls from the 5' RACE reads with MiXCR, one row per CDR3 protein. The sample carries some 150,000 distinct CDR3 sequences, over 7% recorded once. Notes on the study in general: Any FACS-sorted repertoire could hold abundant clonotypes that contaminate it from the bulk population. Booster sampling recovered most clones from primary vaccination (approximately 96% CD4, roughly 88% CD8).

This receptor was taken from a man aged 18 to 29 who received the YFV17D yellow fever vaccine. The chain is built from TRBV27 and TRBJ2-1, with D unclear. Sequencing was performed on CD8+ T cells sorted from PBMCs, taken 45 days after the yellow fever booster vaccination. The CDR3 loop is CASSLSPGPYNEQFF. In DNA form, the CDR3 reads TGTGCCAGCAGTTTATCCCCGGGCCCCTACAATGAGCAGTTCTTC.